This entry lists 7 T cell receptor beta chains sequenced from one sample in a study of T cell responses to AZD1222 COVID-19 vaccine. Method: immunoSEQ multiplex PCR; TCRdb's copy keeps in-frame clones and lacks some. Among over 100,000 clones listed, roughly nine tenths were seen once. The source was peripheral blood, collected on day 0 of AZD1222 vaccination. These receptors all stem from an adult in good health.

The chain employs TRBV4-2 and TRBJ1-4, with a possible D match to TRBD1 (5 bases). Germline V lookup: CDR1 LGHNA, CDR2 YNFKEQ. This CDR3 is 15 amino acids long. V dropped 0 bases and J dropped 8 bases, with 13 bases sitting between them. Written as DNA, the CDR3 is TGTGCCAGCAGCCAAGAAGCCGGGGGAGGCGAAAAACTGTTTTTT. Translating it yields CASSQEAGGGEKLFF.

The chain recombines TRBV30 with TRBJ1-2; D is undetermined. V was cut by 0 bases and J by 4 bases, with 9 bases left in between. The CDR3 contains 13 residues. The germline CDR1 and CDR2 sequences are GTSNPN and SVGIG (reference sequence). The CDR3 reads CAWSVSPVYGYTF. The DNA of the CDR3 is TGTGCCTGGAGTGTCAGTCCGGTCTATGGCTACACCTTC.

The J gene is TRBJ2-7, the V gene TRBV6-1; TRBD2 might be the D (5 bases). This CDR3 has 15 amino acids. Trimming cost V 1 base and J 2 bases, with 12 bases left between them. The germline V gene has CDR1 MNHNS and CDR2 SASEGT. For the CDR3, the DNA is TGTGCCAGCAGTGAAGGGAGGCAGCCAACCTACGAGCAGTACTTC. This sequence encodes CASSEGRQPTYEQYF.

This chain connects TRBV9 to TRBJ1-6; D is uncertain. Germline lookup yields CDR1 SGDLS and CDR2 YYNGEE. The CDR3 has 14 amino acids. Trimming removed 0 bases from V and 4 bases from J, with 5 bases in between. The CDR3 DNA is TGTGCCAGCAGCGTAGGCCCGTATAATTCACCCCTCCACTTT. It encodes CASSVGPYNSPLHF.

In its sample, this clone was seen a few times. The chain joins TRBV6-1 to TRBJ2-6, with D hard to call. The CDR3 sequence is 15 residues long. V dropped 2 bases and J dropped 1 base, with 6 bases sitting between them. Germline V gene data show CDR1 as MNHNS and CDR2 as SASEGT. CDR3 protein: CASSESSSGANVLTF. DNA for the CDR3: TGTGCCAGCAGTGAATCTAGTTCTGGGGCCAACGTCCTGACTTTC.

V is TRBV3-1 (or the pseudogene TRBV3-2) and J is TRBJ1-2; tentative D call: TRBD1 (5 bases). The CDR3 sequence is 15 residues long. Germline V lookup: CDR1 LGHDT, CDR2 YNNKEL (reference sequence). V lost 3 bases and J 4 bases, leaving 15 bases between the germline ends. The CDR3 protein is CASSQRGSVVYGYTF. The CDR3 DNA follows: TGTGCCAGCAGCCAGAGGGGATCGGTCGTCTATGGCTACACCTTC.

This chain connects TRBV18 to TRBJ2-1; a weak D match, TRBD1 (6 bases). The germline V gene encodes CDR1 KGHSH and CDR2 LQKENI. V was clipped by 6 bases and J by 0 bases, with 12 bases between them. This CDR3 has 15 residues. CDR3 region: CASSVPGHSYNEQFF. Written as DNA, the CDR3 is TGTGCCAGCTCTGTACCGGGACACTCCTACAATGAGCAGTTCTTC.